This entry lists 28 T cell receptor beta chains sequenced from one sample in a study of blood T cell repertoires in COVID-19 (dated by TCRdb to about 2020). Library method: the immunoSEQ multiplex PCR assay. Imported from immuneACCESS, the table was reduced by TCRdb to in-frame sequences with V and J called. These copies leave out some clones; in studies compared against another copy, an unresolved V gene accounts for under half, and the cause of the remainder is not known. The sample contains some 270,000 clones, about 85% of them found a single time. 0.85% to 1% of the sample goes to the ten largest clones. Sample: peripheral blood. These receptors came from a human donor with COVID-19, enrolled during active disease. The donor label of this sample is uncertain.

The chain combines TRBV30 with TRBJ2-3; D is unclear. Germline CDR1 reads GTSNPN; CDR2 reads SVGIG (reference sequence). Trimming removed 2 bases at V and 11 bases at J, with 11 bases between. This CDR3 contains 11 residues. CDR3 sequence: CAWSPQPGQYF. The CDR3 bases are TGTGCCTGGAGTCCCCAGCCGGGGCAGTATTTT.

This chain links TRBV6-2 or TRBV6-3 with TRBJ2-1; 12 nucleotides agree with TRBD2. The CDR3 extends over 16 amino acids. The ends lost 2 bases at V and 7 bases at J; junction bases unmatched: 6. Germline V gene sequence: CDR1 MNHEY, CDR2 SVGEGT. The CDR3 loop is CASSYGLAGGWNEQFF. CDR3 coding DNA: TGTGCCAGCAGTTACGGCCTAGCGGGAGGGTGGAATGAGCAGTTCTTC.

The chain joins TRBV27 to TRBJ2-7; 10 nucleotides match TRBD2. The CDR3 loop spans 15 amino acids. V was pared by 2 bases and J by 2 bases, with 3 bases of the junction left unmatched. The germline gives CDR1 MNHEY, CDR2 SMNVEV (reference sequence). DNA for the CDR3: TGTGCCAGCAGTTTAACCGGGACTAGCGCCTACGAGCAGTACTTC. Protein: CASSLTGTSAYEQYF.

The V call is TRBV27, the J call TRBJ1-5; 8 nucleotides line up with TRBD1. Germline CDR1 MNHEY, CDR2 SMNVEV (reference sequence). J lost 4 bases, V lost 4 bases, and 3 bases had no gene match. This CDR3 is built from 14 residues. CDR3 region: CASSSGTGNQPQHF. CDR3 in DNA: TGTGCCAGCAGTTCCGGGACAGGTAATCAGCCCCAGCATTTT.

The CDR3 is CASSLEVGTGAIDTQYF. The CDR3 nucleotides read TGTGCCAGCAGCTTGGAAGTGGGGACAGGGGCAATAGATACGCAGTATTTT. The chain links TRBV5-5 to TRBJ2-3; 10 nucleotides match TRBD1. CDR1 and CDR2 (germline): SGHKS, YYEKEE (reference sequence). CDR3 length equals 17 residues. J gave up 5 bases and V 0 bases, and 9 bases lay outside the gene matches. Full variable domain (remainder filled in from reference TRBV5-5 and TRBJ2-3): DAGVTQSPTHLIKTRGQQVTLRCSPISGHKSVSWYQQVLGQGPQFIFQYYEKEERGRGNFPDRFSARQFPNYSSELNVNALLLGDSALYLCASSLEVGTGAIDTQYFGPGTRLTVL.

This chain uses TRBV4-1 with TRBJ1-2; D ambiguous. Germline V gives CDR1 MGHRA, CDR2 YSYEKL. The CDR3 is made up of 14 amino acids. Trimming took off 1 base at V and 7 bases at J, with 13 bases between the two ends. The CDR3 loop reads CASSQARSVGGYTF. The CDR3 bases are TGCGCCAGCAGCCAAGCCAGGTCAGTTGGTGGCTACACCTTC.

The chain is built from TRBV7-8 and TRBJ1-2; D gene unclear. Germline V gives CDR1 SGHVS, CDR2 FQNEAQ. This CDR3 contains 14 residues. Trimming stripped 2 bases from V and 4 bases from J, with 11 bases between. The CDR3 here is CASSLMGSGYGYTF. CDR3 sequence (DNA): TGTGCCAGCAGCTTAATGGGCAGCGGCTATGGCTACACCTTC.

This clone was seen only once. The chain recombines TRBV6-5 with TRBJ1-5; 7 nucleotides align to TRBD1. The CDR3 is 15 residues long. Per the germline V gene, CDR1 is MNHEY and CDR2 is SVGAGI. V dropped 6 bases and J dropped 2; count of bases not matched to a gene: 7. CDR3 region: CASRDRARGNQPQHF. The DNA for the CDR3 is TGTGCCAGCAGAGACAGGGCCCGGGGCAATCAGCCCCAGCATTTT.

This rearrangement joins TRBV9 to TRBJ1-6, with D perhaps matching TRBD1 (6 bases). Per the germline V gene, CDR1 is SGDLS and CDR2 is YYNGEE. V lost 3 bases, J lost 0 bases, and 13 bases lay in between. The CDR3 covers 17 residues. CDR3 sequence reads: CASSERGLSSYNSPLHF. Here the CDR3 DNA reads TGTGCCAGCAGCGAGAGGGGGTTAAGCTCCTATAATTCACCCCTCCACTTT.

Only one count was recorded for this clone. This chain joins TRBV14 and TRBJ1-2; the D gene is possibly TRBD1 (5 bases). There are 15 residues in the CDR3. Trimming stripped 2 bases from V and 2 bases from J, with 12 bases between. Germline CDR1 and CDR2: SGHDN and FVKESK. CDR3 sequence reads: CASSQWEGWNYGYTF. The CDR3 region has the DNA TGTGCCAGCAGCCAATGGGAGGGGTGGAACTATGGCTACACCTTC.

V usage is TRBV12-3 or TRBV12-4 and J usage is TRBJ1-5, with TRBD1 identical over 8 bases. Losses at the gene ends were 5 bases for V and 6 bases for J; bases not matched to a gene: 0. The CDR3 is made up of 12 amino acids. The CDR3, as DNA: TGTGCCAGCAGTACAGGGGGTCAGCCCCAGCATTTT. Protein product: CASSTGGQPQHF.

The rearrangement joins TRBV5-1 to TRBJ2-5, with 12 bases lining up with TRBD1. J gave up 5 bases and V 5 bases, and 7 bases lay outside the gene matches. The CDR3 sequence is 15 residues long. In germline, CDR1 is SGHRS, CDR2 YFSETQ. The CDR3 sequence: CASRLGTGGGETQYF. As DNA, the CDR3 is TGCGCCAGCAGACTCGGGACAGGGGGCGGGGAGACCCAGTACTTC.

V and J are TRBV5-1 and TRBJ1-1; possible D gene TRBD1, 5 bases. The CDR3 spans 15 residues. CDR1 and CDR2 from the germline V gene are SGHRS and YFSETQ. The V and J ends lost 0 bases and 6 bases respectively, with 15 bases between them. CDR3 DNA sequence: TGCGCCAGCAGCTTGGCGGGACTCCCGGGGGCTGAAGCTTTCTTT. This gives the protein CASSLAGLPGAEAFF.

This rearrangement joins TRBV12-3 or TRBV12-4 to TRBJ2-1; TRBD2 matches at 7 bases. CDR3 size: 12 residues. V was pared by 3 bases and J by 7 bases, with 0 bases of the junction left unmatched. The CDR3 region is CASSFGGNEQFF. In DNA form, the CDR3 reads TGTGCCAGCAGTTTCGGGGGGAATGAGCAGTTCTTC.

V and J are TRBV28 and TRBJ1-1; 9 bases are shared with TRBD1. The CDR3 covers 14 residues. V trimming: 3 bases; J trimming: 4 bases; junction bases outside the gene matches: 3. Germline assignment: CDR1 MDHEN and CDR2 SYDVKM. The CDR3 is CASSLAQGATEAFF. Written as DNA, the CDR3 is TGTGCCAGCAGTTTGGCACAGGGGGCCACTGAAGCTTTCTTT. Combining the CDR3 with reference TRBV28 and TRBJ1-1 gives the whole variable domain DVKVTQSSRYLVKRTGEKVFLECVQDMDHENMFWYRQDPGLGLRLIYFSYDVKMKEKGDIPEGYSVSREKKERFSLILESASTNQTSMYLCASSLAQGATEAFFGQGTRLTVV.

The CDR3 coding sequence is TGTGCCTGGAGTGTGGCAAACTACGAGCAGTACTTC. This translates into CAWSVANYEQYF. The chain uses TRBV30 and TRBJ2-7; D unresolved. This CDR3 spans 12 amino acids. Germline CDR1 GTSNPN, CDR2 SVGIG (reference sequence). V gave up 0 bases and J gave up 3 bases, with 6 bases separating them.

The chain has TRBV7-3 and TRBJ2-2; 12 bases line up with TRBD1. From germline, CDR1 is SGHTA and CDR2 FQGTGA. This CDR3 is 15 amino acids long. J gave up 6 bases and V 5 bases, and 4 bases lay outside the gene matches. CDR3 nucleotides: TGTGCCAGCAGCCCCGGGACAGGGGGCTCCGGGGAGCTGTTTTTT. Its translation: CASSPGTGGSGELFF.

The chain has TRBV24-1 and TRBJ2-3; no definite D call. V gave up 4 bases and J gave up 5 bases, with 18 bases separating them. The germline CDR1 and CDR2 sequences are KGHDR and SFDVKD. This CDR3 contains 16 residues. CDR3 protein: CATSEKGTFRGDTQYF. CDR3 DNA: TGTGCCACCAGTGAGAAAGGAACCTTCAGAGGAGATACGCAGTATTTT.

This chain uses TRBV27 with TRBJ1-3; the D is unclear. The V end lost 5 bases, the J end lost 0 bases, and 8 bases lay between the germline ends. CDR1 and CDR2 from the germline V gene are MNHEY and SMNVEV (reference sequence). CDR3 length: 14 residues. The CDR3 coding sequence is TGTGCCAGCAGTCCTAGGTTCTCTGGAAACACCATATATTTT. It translates to CASSPRFSGNTIYF.

This sequence joins TRBV12-5 and TRBJ2-1; D is possibly TRBD1 (6 bases). The CDR3 loop spans 13 amino acids. V lost 2 bases, J lost 7 bases, and 9 bases lay in between. The germline CDR1 and CDR2 sequences are LGHNT and FRNRAP. The CDR3 DNA is TGTGCTAGTGGTTTGACAGGGTTGAATGAGCAGTTCTTC. This sequence encodes CASGLTGLNEQFF.

The chain carries TRBV5-4 and TRBJ2-2; 10 bases match TRBD1. V dropped 4 bases and J dropped 1; count of bases not matched to a gene: 10. The CDR3 consists of 18 residues. The germline V gene has CDR1 SGHNT and CDR2 YYREEE (reference sequence). The CDR3 nucleotides read TGTGCCAGCAGCGCAACCGGGACAGGGGCGCTGAACACCGGGGAGCTGTTTTTT. This codes for CASSATGTGALNTGELFF.

The V gene is TRBV11-2, the J gene TRBJ2-1; TRBD2 agrees at 8 bases. CDR3 size: 15 residues. After removal of 3 bases from V and 6 bases from J, the junction contained 7 bases not matched to a gene. Germline V lookup: CDR1 SGHAT, CDR2 FQNNGV. In nucleotides, the CDR3 is TGTGCCAGCAGCTTCGCGGGAGGCACCCTCAATGAGCAGTTCTTC. It translates to CASSFAGGTLNEQFF.

The DNA for the CDR3 is TGTGCCAGTGAGCGAGGGAACCGTCTTTCCTACGAGCAGTACTTC. This sequence encodes CASERGNRLSYEQYF. The chain employs TRBV19 and TRBJ2-7; the D gene is possibly TRBD2 (5 bases). Germline V gives CDR1 LNHDA, CDR2 SQIVND (reference sequence). The CDR3 runs to 15 residues. Trimming took off 8 bases at V and 1 base at J, with 18 bases between the two ends.

This clone was counted a single time. The V call is TRBV7-6, the J call TRBJ2-1; 7 nucleotides match TRBD2. CDR3 size: 14 residues. V shed 1 base and J 6 bases; nucleotides not matched to a gene: 3. In germline, CDR1 is SGHVS, CDR2 FNYEAQ. The CDR3: CASSLGEGFNEQFF. CDR3 nucleotide sequence: TGTGCCAGCAGCTTAGGGGAGGGCTTCAATGAGCAGTTCTTC.

The V gene is TRBV5-5, the J gene TRBJ1-5; D remains ambiguous. The germline V gene has CDR1 SGHKS and CDR2 YYEKEE (reference sequence). The ends were cut back, 0 bases at V and 5 bases at J, with 12 bases in the middle. CDR3 size: 15 residues. This CDR3 reads CASSLVSGEYQPQHF. The CDR3 DNA is TGTGCCAGCAGCTTGGTTTCCGGGGAGTATCAGCCCCAGCATTTT. The whole variable domain, filled in from reference TRBV5-5 and TRBJ1-5, reads DAGVTQSPTHLIKTRGQQVTLRCSPISGHKSVSWYQQVLGQGPQFIFQYYEKEERGRGNFPDRFSARQFPNYSSELNVNALLLGDSALYLCASSLVSGEYQPQHFGDGTRLSIL.

The chain couples TRBV6-5 to TRBJ1-2, with D possibly matching TRBD1 (6 bases). Trimming shortened V by 0 bases and J by 7 bases, and 12 bases separated the two germline ends. This CDR3 comprises 14 residues. Germline-derived CDR1 and CDR2 are MNHEY and SVGAGI. The CDR3 DNA is TGTGCCAGCAGTTACTCCGGGGCGGGGGCTGGCTACACCTTC. Translation: CASSYSGAGAGYTF.

The chain's CDR3 is CASLTAGENTEAFF. The CDR3, as DNA: TGTGCCAGCCTAACGGCAGGGGAGAACACTGAAGCTTTCTTT. This sequence joins TRBV6-5 and TRBJ1-1; a possible D gene is TRBD1 (6 bases). CDR3 size: 14 residues. Trimming cost V 8 bases and J 1 base, with 14 bases left between them. Per germline, CDR1 MNHEY and CDR2 SVGAGI.

J is TRBJ1-1 and V is TRBV28, with 7 bases lining up with TRBD1. The germline V gene encodes CDR1 MDHEN and CDR2 SYDVKM. V shed 7 bases, J shed 4 bases, and the junction held 6 bases outside the gene matches. The CDR3 is 13 residues long. CDR3: CASKEGAGTEAFF. The CDR3 DNA is TGTGCCAGCAAGGAGGGGGCTGGCACTGAAGCTTTCTTT.